A single sample is the source of the 9 T cell receptor beta chains below, sequenced in a study of blood T cell repertoires in COVID-19. The protocol was immunoSEQ multiplex PCR, while the TCRdb copy is restricted to in-frame clones and leaves out a portion. The sample includes 250,000 or so clones, approximately 80% of them seen just once. The material sequenced was peripheral blood. Receptors originate from a woman in her seventies with acute or convalescent COVID-19.

The chain combines TRBV19 with TRBJ1-2, with D unresolved. Germline CDR1 is LNHDA and CDR2 is SQIVND (reference sequence). Trimming shortened V by 2 bases and J by 8 bases, and 15 bases separated the two germline ends. This CDR3 has 14 amino acids. The CDR3 nucleotides read TGTGCCAGTAGTATAATGGTGAGGGTTGGAGGCTACACCTTC. Its protein product is CASSIMVRVGGYTF. Full variable domain (rest looked up from reference TRBV19 and TRBJ1-2): DGGITQSPKYLFRKEGQNVTLSCEQNLNHDAMYWYRQDPGQGLRLIYYSQIVNDFQKGDIAEGYSVSREKKESFPLTVTSAQKNPTAFYLCASSIMVRVGGYTFGSGTRLTVV.

This clone was observed once. For the CDR3, the DNA is TGTGCCAGCACGACAGGGGGGATTGGCTACACCTTC. Translating gives CASTTGGIGYTF. V is TRBV2 and J is TRBJ1-2; TRBD1 matches 9 bases. V dropped 7 bases and J dropped 7; count of bases not matched to a gene: 4. The CDR3 runs to 12 residues. Germline loops: CDR1 SNHLY, CDR2 FYNNEI.

In this sample, this clone turned up once. J is TRBJ2-1 and V is TRBV11-2, with 12 positions matching TRBD2. V dropped 7 bases and J dropped 7; count of bases not matched to a gene: 11. The CDR3 is 16 residues long. Germline assignment: CDR1 SGHAT and CDR2 FQNNGV. CDR3 loop: CASMPHVGLAGNEQFF. Here the CDR3 DNA reads TGTGCCAGCATGCCTCACGTCGGACTAGCGGGGAATGAGCAGTTCTTC.

The chain uses TRBV6-4 and TRBJ1-5; 9 bases line up with TRBD1. The CDR3 loop spans 17 amino acids. CDR1 and CDR2 from the germline V gene are MRHNA and SNTAGT. The ends lost 7 bases at V and 0 bases at J; junction bases unmatched: 10. The CDR3 DNA reads TGTGCCAGCACGGGGACAGGGCCTTTTCATAGCAATCAGCCCCAGCATTTT. As protein: CASTGTGPFHSNQPQHF.

The V and J genes are TRBV7-9 and TRBJ2-2, with TRBD2 matching over 9 bases. The germline CDR1 and CDR2 sequences are SEHNR and FQNEAQ (reference sequence). The CDR3 has 16 residues. The J segment lost 6 bases and the V segment lost 1 base, leaving 6 bases of the junction unmatched. CDR3 bases: TGTGCCAGCAGCTTAGAGCTAGCGGGGTCCGCCGGGGAGCTGTTTTTT. Encoded protein: CASSLELAGSAGELFF.

This clone was recorded once. The chain employs TRBV27 and TRBJ1-2; D perhaps matches TRBD1 (5 bases). Trimming pared 8 bases from V and 0 bases from J, leaving 7 bases between. This CDR3 is built from 12 residues. Germline V gives CDR1 MNHEY, CDR2 SMNVEV (reference sequence). The CDR3 sequence: CASQGANYGYTF. The CDR3 nucleotides are TGTGCCAGCCAGGGTGCTAACTATGGCTACACCTTC.

This sequence joins TRBV21-1 and TRBJ1-3; no DNA check was done on the table's D call, TRBD1. TRBV21-1 is a pseudogene locus. The CDR3 is 17 amino acids. The CDR3 is CASRVGGQGNSGNTIYF. The DNA for the CDR3 is TGTGCCAGCAGAGTCGGCGGACAGGGGAATTCGGGAAACACCATATATTTT.

This chain connects TRBV4-3 to TRBJ2-1; D possibly corresponds to TRBD1 (5 bases). Germline loops: CDR1 LGHNA, CDR2 YSLEER. CDR3 length: 15 amino acids. Trimming cost V 1 base and J 3 bases, with 10 bases left between them. Here the CDR3 reads CASSQVPGNYNEQFF. The CDR3 nucleotides are TGCGCCAGCAGCCAAGTCCCAGGGAACTACAATGAGCAGTTCTTC.

This clone was picked up a small number of times. The rearrangement links TRBV19 to TRBJ2-2; possible D gene TRBD2, 5 bases. The V end was cut by 5 bases, the J end by 1 base, with 14 bases between. CDR3 length equals 16 residues. Germline V CDR1 and CDR2: LNHDA, SQIVND (reference sequence). This CDR3 is CASSRRARGNTGELFF. The DNA for the CDR3 is TGTGCCAGTAGTCGGCGGGCCCGGGGGAACACCGGGGAGCTGTTTTTT.